The next 29 T cell receptor beta chains were all read from a single sample in a study of human T cells and chemical hapten exposure. Time point indicated: pre-sensitization, week 0. The treatment was: therapeutic diphenylcyclopropenone sensitization with weekly scalp DPC. MiXCR was run by TCRdb on the RACE reads, yielding one entry per CDR3 protein. The sample has around 62,000 distinct CDR3 sequences; around 7% are singletons. The source material was whole blood, sampled in connection with sensitization to the hapten diphenylcyclopropenone (DPC). Receptors were obtained from a woman aged 25 to 39 with alopecia areata. Some clones in this sample may be carry-over from other donors' samples.

The sample holds many counts of this clonotype. V gene TRBV4-1 combines with J gene TRBJ1-5; D is perhaps TRBD1 (6 bases). CDR1 MGHRA and CDR2 YSYEKL come from the germline V gene. The V end lost 4 bases, the J end lost 5 bases, and 12 bases lay between the germline ends. CDR3 length: 14 residues. The CDR3 bases are TGCGCCAGCAGCCCGGACAGAGCCTATCAGCCCCAGCATTTT. Amino acid sequence: CASSPDRAYQPQHF.

This clonotype came up many times. The chain joins TRBV3-1 to TRBJ2-1; 7 bases are a match to TRBD2. Germline V gene sequence: CDR1 LGHDT, CDR2 YNNKEL (reference sequence). Trimming cost V 1 base and J 1 base; bases outside gene matches: 7. The CDR3 length is 17 residues. In DNA form, the CDR3 reads TGTGCCAGCAGCCAAGCCATCGGGGGGTTTTCCTACAATGAGCAGTTCTTC. It translates to CASSQAIGGFSYNEQFF.

This clonotype was picked up many times. The chain carries TRBV2 and TRBJ1-1; no reliable D call. CDR1 and CDR2 from the germline V gene are SNHLY and FYNNEI. V was shortened by 7 bases and J by 3 bases, with 12 bases between the two germline ends. The CDR3 is 13 amino acids. CDR3 sequence: CASTRERDTEAFF. CDR3 in DNA: TGTGCCAGCACACGTGAGCGGGACACTGAAGCTTTCTTT.

The sample holds a few counts of this clonotype. V and J are TRBV29-1 and TRBJ2-7; D is undetermined. CDR1 and CDR2 from the germline V gene are SQVTM and ANQGSEA. V was cut by 6 bases and J by 3 bases, with 15 bases left in between. CDR3 size: 13 residues. The CDR3 protein is CSVRGPPDYEQYF. CDR3 bases: TGCAGCGTGAGAGGACCCCCCGACTACGAGCAGTACTTC.

The chain is built from TRBV3-1 and TRBJ1-5; TRBD1 is a possible D gene (6 bases). The CDR3 loop spans 14 amino acids. In germline, CDR1 is LGHDT, CDR2 YNNKEL (reference sequence). The V end was cut by 4 bases, the J end by 3 bases, with 10 bases between. This chain's CDR3 is CASSLRQDNQPQHF. Written as DNA, the CDR3 is TGTGCCAGCAGCCTACGACAGGACAATCAGCCCCAGCATTTT.

This clonotype occurred many times. The gene calls are TRBV27 and TRBJ2-6; unclear D gene. Deletions cut 2 bases from V and 0 bases from J, with 5 bases between. The germline CDR1 and CDR2 sequences are MNHEY and SMNVEV (reference sequence). The CDR3 consists of 15 residues. CDR3 amino acids: CASSLLLSGANVLTF. The CDR3 DNA sequence: TGTGCCAGCAGTTTACTCCTCTCTGGGGCCAACGTCCTGACTTTC.

This clonotype was counted between two and nine times. At one of its ends the junction is not consistent with the germline gene, which may arise from a read error. The rearrangement uses TRBV6-1 and TRBJ1-2; TRBD1 is a possible D gene (6 bases). Germline CDR1 reads MNHNS; CDR2 reads SASEGT. CDR3 length equals 16 residues. The CDR3 DNA follows: TGTGCCAGCAGTAAAGCCTCAGGGGCGACTAACTATGGCTACACCTTC. Translated: CASSKASGATNYGYTF.

This clonotype was detected ten times or more. The V and J genes are TRBV13 and TRBJ1-4, with D uncertain. Germline V gene data show CDR1 as PRHDT and CDR2 as FYEKMQ (reference sequence). With 3 bases removed from V and 0 bases from J, the gap between germline ends came to 8 bases. The CDR3 length is 15 residues. The CDR3 DNA is TGTGCCAGCAGCTTGGGTCTGACAACTAATGAAAAACTGTTTTTT. Translation: CASSLGLTTNEKLFF.

This clonotype was recorded many times. V gene TRBV5-1 combines with J gene TRBJ2-7, with TRBD1 matching over 7 bases. This CDR3 region has 17 residues. The germline CDR1 and CDR2 sequences are SGHRS and YFSETQ. Trimming at V came to 4 bases and at J to 2 bases, leaving 15 bases not matched to a gene. The CDR3 sequence: CASSKVPQGPITYEQYF. CDR3 nucleotides: TGCGCCAGCAGCAAAGTACCACAGGGGCCCATAACCTACGAGCAGTACTTC.

The chain links TRBV12-3 or TRBV12-4 to TRBJ1-1; D uncertain. Trimming pared 1 base from V and 11 bases from J, leaving 14 bases between. The CDR3 totals 13 residues. Here the CDR3 reads CASSLVSPLDAFF. CDR3 DNA sequence: TGTGCCAGCAGTTTAGTGTCCCCTCTTGACGCTTTCTTT.

This chain joins TRBV12-3 or TRBV12-4 and TRBJ1-2, with D unresolved. This CDR3 has 15 residues. Trimming pared 1 base from V and 3 bases from J, leaving 12 bases between. CDR3 sequence (DNA): TGTGCCAGCAGTTTAGATCCCGGACGGGACTATGGCTACACCTTC. It codes for CASSLDPGRDYGYTF.

This clonotype was counted many times. The rearrangement links TRBV7-2 to TRBJ2-6, with 7 nucleotides matching TRBD1. This CDR3 comprises 15 residues. J gave up 1 base and V 5 bases, and 2 bases lay outside the gene matches. The germline CDR1 and CDR2 sequences are SGHTA and FQGNSA. The CDR3 DNA reads as TGTGCCAGCAGCCCGACAGGGTCTGGGGCCAACGTCCTGACTTTC. This gives the protein CASSPTGSGANVLTF. Combining the CDR3 with reference TRBV7-2 and TRBJ2-6 gives the whole variable domain GAGVSQSPSNKVTEKGKDVELRCDPISGHTALYWYRQSLGQGLEFLIYFQGNSAPDKSGLPSDRFSAERTGGSVSTLTIQRTQQEDSAVYLCASSPTGSGANVLTFGAGSRLTVL.

Many counts were recorded for this clonotype. The V gene is TRBV7-8, the J gene TRBJ2-3, with TRBD2 identical over 9 bases. The V gene end was trimmed by 6 bases and the J gene end by 8 bases; junction bases not matched to a gene: 12. CDR1 and CDR2 from the germline V gene are SGHVS and FQNEAQ. This CDR3 contains 15 residues. The CDR3 loop is CASSPGRGGRFTQYF. The CDR3 region has the DNA TGTGCCAGCAGTCCGGGGCGGGGGGGCCGGTTTACGCAGTATTTT.

There are many counts of this clonotype. This sequence joins TRBV6-6 and TRBJ2-7, with D perhaps matching TRBD1 (5 bases). Germline loops: CDR1 MNHNY, CDR2 SVGAGI (reference sequence). The CDR3 has 14 amino acids. Trimming removed 0 bases from V and 6 bases from J, with 12 bases in between. In DNA form, the CDR3 reads TGTGCCAGCAGTTACTCTACAGGTTGGGGCGAGCAGTACTTC. It encodes CASSYSTGWGEQYF.

This clonotype has ten or more counts. The chain employs TRBV18 and TRBJ2-3, with TRBD1 as a possible D gene (6 bases). Germline values: CDR1 KGHSH, CDR2 LQKENI. Trimming stripped 2 bases from V and 4 bases from J, with 13 bases between. The CDR3 totals 15 residues. DNA of the CDR3: TGTGCCAGCTCACCAGGCAGGGGATCCGCAGATACGCAGTATTTT. Translating gives CASSPGRGSADTQYF.

The sample holds many counts of this clonotype. The CDR3 spells CSARRQTADTQYF. Written as DNA, the CDR3 is TGCAGTGCTAGACGACAGACGGCGGATACGCAGTATTTT. J is TRBJ2-3 and V is TRBV20-1; perhaps TRBD1 as D (5 bases). V lost 2 bases to trimming and J lost 6 bases, with 12 bases between them. This CDR3 is 13 amino acids long. The germline gives CDR1 DFQATT, CDR2 SNEGSKA (reference sequence).

This clonotype was found many times. The V call is TRBV7-9, the J call TRBJ1-6; D uncertain. The V gene's germline CDR1 is SEHNR and CDR2 FQNEAQ (reference sequence). Trimming left V 4 bases short and J 7 bases short, with 20 bases between. The CDR3 is made up of 17 amino acids. CDR3: CASSSWGLRVANSPLHF. The CDR3 nucleotides read TGTGCCAGCAGCTCGTGGGGTTTGCGCGTAGCGAATTCACCCCTCCACTTT.

This chain uses TRBV20-1 with TRBJ1-1, with 8 positions matching TRBD1. Germline-derived CDR1 and CDR2 are DFQATT and SNEGSKA (reference sequence). The CDR3 consists of 14 residues. V shed 3 bases and J 5 bases; nucleotides not matched to a gene: 8. The CDR3 loop reads CSARPPRGQTEAFF. CDR3 nucleotides: TGCAGTGCTAGGCCTCCCAGGGGGCAAACTGAAGCTTTCTTT.

This clonotype was recorded only once. V and J are TRBV2 and TRBJ1-4; D gene unclear. The germline V and J ends were trimmed by 6 bases and 3 bases, with 14 bases remaining between them. CDR3 size: 15 residues. Germline assignment: CDR1 SNHLY and CDR2 FYNNEI. In nucleotides, the CDR3 is TGTGCCAGCAGGCCGAGACGGAACCCTAATGAAAAACTGTTTTTT. Its translation: CASRPRRNPNEKLFF.

This clonotype was observed many times. V gene TRBV24-1 combines with J gene TRBJ2-1; D is unresolved. The CDR3 is 8 amino acids. The V and J ends lost 10 bases and 9 bases respectively, with 3 bases between them. In germline, CDR1 is KGHDR, CDR2 SFDVKD. In nucleotides, the CDR3 is TGTGCCACAGCTGAGCAGTTCTTC. The encoded protein is CATAEQFF.

This clonotype was counted at least ten times. The chain carries TRBV20-1 and TRBJ1-1; D gene unclear. Trimming removed 7 bases at V and 5 bases at J, with 11 bases between. The CDR3 is 11 residues long. Germline CDR1 is DFQATT and CDR2 is SNEGSKA (reference sequence). CDR3 loop: CSVRGLTEAFF. The CDR3 DNA is TGCAGTGTCCGGGGTTTGACTGAAGCTTTCTTT.

Ten or more counts support this clonotype. V and J are TRBV5-6 and TRBJ2-1, with D perhaps given as TRBD1 or TRBD2 (6 bases each). This CDR3 region has 13 residues. Germline CDR1 reads SGHDT; CDR2 reads YYEEEE. The V and J ends lost 0 bases and 9 bases respectively, with 10 bases between them. The DNA for the CDR3 is TGTGCCAGCAGCTTGGGGGGGGCGCGTGAGCAGTTCTTC. Amino acids: CASSLGGAREQFF. The whole variable domain, remainder taken from reference TRBV5-6 and TRBJ2-1, is DAGVTQSPTHLIKTRGQQVTLRCSPKSGHDTVSWYQQALGQGPQFIFQYYEEEERQRGNFPDRFSGHQFPNYSSELNVNALLLGDSALYLCASSLGGAREQFFGPGTRLTVL.

This clonotype was seen many times. This chain uses TRBV5-1 with TRBJ2-5; weak D call: TRBD2 (6 bases). The CDR3 totals 16 residues. The germline V and J ends were trimmed by 1 base and 3 bases, with 16 bases remaining between them. Germline V lookup: CDR1 SGHRS, CDR2 YFSETQ. The CDR3 nucleotides are TGCGCCAGCAGCTTGAACGGGGGTACCAGAAAAGAGACCCAGTACTTC. Translating gives CASSLNGGTRKETQYF. Full variable domain (missing parts from reference TRBV5-1 and TRBJ2-5): KAGVTQTPRYLIKTRGQQVTLSCSPISGHRSVSWYQQTPGQGLQFLFEYFSETQRNKGNFPGRFSGRQFSNSRSEMNVSTLELGDSALYLCASSLNGGTRKETQYFGPGTRLLVL.

This clonotype came up many times. DNA of the CDR3: TGTGCCAGCAGTTCACGAACCGTCATTGGCAATGAAAAACTGTTTTTT. It is translated as CASSSRTVIGNEKLFF. The V call is TRBV27, the J call TRBJ1-4; no clear D. Deletions cut 4 bases from V and 5 bases from J, with 17 bases between. This CDR3 comprises 16 residues. The germline CDR1 and CDR2 sequences are MNHEY and SMNVEV (reference sequence).

The chain's CDR3 is CASSYPGLAVYEQYF. The CDR3, as DNA: TGTGCCAGCAGTTACCCCGGACTAGCGGTCTACGAGCAGTACTTC. The V and J genes are TRBV6-5 and TRBJ2-7, with 10 positions matching TRBD2. V trimming: 2 bases; J trimming: 3 bases; junction bases outside the gene matches: 4. The germline V gene encodes CDR1 MNHEY and CDR2 SVGAGI. The CDR3 extends over 15 amino acids.

This clonotype was detected ten times or more. This chain uses TRBV7-2 with TRBJ1-2; no firm D call. The V end lost 6 bases, the J end lost 4 bases, and 9 bases lay between the germline ends. Per germline, CDR1 SGHTA and CDR2 FQGNSA. The CDR3 extends over 12 amino acids. DNA of the CDR3: TGTGCCAGCAGTTCAGTACTCTATGGCTACACCTTC. Translated, it gives CASSSVLYGYTF.

This sequence joins TRBV20-1 and TRBJ2-2; D is possibly TRBD2 (7 bases). With 3 bases removed from V and 2 bases from J, the gap between germline ends came to 13 bases. Germline-derived CDR1 and CDR2 are DFQATT and SNEGSKA (reference sequence). CDR3 length equals 15 residues. The CDR3 region has the DNA TGCAGTGCTAGGGGGGGGGCCTTAAACACCGGGGAGCTGTTTTTT. Protein product: CSARGGALNTGELFF.

The gene calls are TRBV2 and TRBJ1-1; no reliable D call. CDR1 and CDR2 (germline): SNHLY, FYNNEI. V lost 3 bases and J 5 bases, leaving 13 bases between the germline ends. The CDR3 extends over 14 amino acids. CDR3 DNA sequence: TGTGCCAGCAGTGACCTGGGCGCGGGGACTGAAGCTTTCTTT. It yields the protein CASSDLGAGTEAFF. Variable domain in full (rest from reference TRBV2 and TRBJ1-1): EPEVTQTPSHQVTQMGQEVILRCVPISNHLYFYWYRQILGQKVEFLVSFYNNEISEKSEIFDDQFSVERPDGSNFTLKIRSTKLEDSAMYFCASSDLGAGTEAFFGQGTRLTVV.

The chain joins TRBV25-1 to TRBJ2-7, with D uncertain. CDR1 and CDR2 (germline): MGHDK, SYGVNS. The CDR3 loop spans 12 amino acids. V lost 5 bases and J 2 bases, leaving 7 bases between the germline ends. The CDR3 bases are TGTGCCAGCAGTCTGAAGACCTACGAGCAGTACTTC. It encodes CASSLKTYEQYF.